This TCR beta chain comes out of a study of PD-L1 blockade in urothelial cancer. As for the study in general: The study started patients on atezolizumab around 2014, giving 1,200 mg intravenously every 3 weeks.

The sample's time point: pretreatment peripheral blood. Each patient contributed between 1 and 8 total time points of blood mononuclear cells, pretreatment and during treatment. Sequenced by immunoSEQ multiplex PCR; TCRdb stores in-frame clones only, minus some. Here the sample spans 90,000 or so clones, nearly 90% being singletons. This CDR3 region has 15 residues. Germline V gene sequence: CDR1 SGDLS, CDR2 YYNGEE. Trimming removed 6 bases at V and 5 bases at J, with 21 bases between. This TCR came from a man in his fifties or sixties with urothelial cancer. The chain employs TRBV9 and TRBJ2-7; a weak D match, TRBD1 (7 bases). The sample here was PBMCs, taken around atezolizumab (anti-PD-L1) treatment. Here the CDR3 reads CASKARGTESHEQYF. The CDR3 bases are TGTGCCAGCAAGGCCCGGGGGACAGAGTCACACGAGCAGTACTTC. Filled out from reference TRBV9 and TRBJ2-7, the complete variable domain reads DSGVTQTPKHLITATGQRVTLRCSPRSGDLSVYWYQQSLDQGLQFLIQYYNGEERAKGNILERFSAQQFPDLHSELNLSSLELGDSALYFCASKARGTESHEQYFGPGTRLTVT.